The source of this TCR beta chain is a study of blood T cell repertoires in COVID-19. The repertoire was sequenced with immunoSEQ multiplex PCR; TCRdb's copy has only in-frame clones and lacks some. The repertoire has roughly 230,000 clones, roughly 90% of them found once; the top ten carry 2.1%. Material: peripheral blood. This TCR was sampled from a woman aged 60-75 years with COVID-19, enrolled during active disease.

CDR3 DNA sequence: TGTGCCAGCAGCTCGGACAGGGAGGGGGATTACGAGCAGTACTTC. Amino acid sequence: CASSSDREGDYEQYF. The J gene is TRBJ2-7, the V gene TRBV7-6; D is possibly TRBD1 (8 bases). Germline loops: CDR1 SGHVS, CDR2 FNYEAQ. V was shortened by 4 bases and J by 4 bases, with 17 bases between the two germline ends. The length of the CDR3 is 15 residues.